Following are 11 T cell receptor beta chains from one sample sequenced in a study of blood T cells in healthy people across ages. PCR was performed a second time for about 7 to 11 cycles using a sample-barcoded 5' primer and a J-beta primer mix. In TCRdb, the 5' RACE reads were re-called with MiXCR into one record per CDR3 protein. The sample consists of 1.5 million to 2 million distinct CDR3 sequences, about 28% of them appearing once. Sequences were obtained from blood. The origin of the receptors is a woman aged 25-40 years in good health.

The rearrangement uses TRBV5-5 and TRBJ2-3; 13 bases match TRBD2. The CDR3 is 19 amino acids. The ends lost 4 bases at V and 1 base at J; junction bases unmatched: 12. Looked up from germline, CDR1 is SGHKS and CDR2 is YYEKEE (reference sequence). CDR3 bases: TGTGCCAGCAGCGCCTACACTAGCGGGGGGGCCCTCCGCACAGATACGCAGTATTTT. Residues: CASSAYTSGGALRTDTQYF.

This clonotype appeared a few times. The CDR3 sequence: CASSYGDSYNEQFF. CDR3 DNA: TGTGCCAGCAGTTACGGTGACAGCTACAATGAGCAGTTCTTC. The gene calls are TRBV6-5 and TRBJ2-1; D might be TRBD1 (5 bases). Per germline, CDR1 MNHEY and CDR2 SVGAGI. The CDR3 is 14 residues long. Trimming removed 2 bases at V and 3 bases at J, with 8 bases between.

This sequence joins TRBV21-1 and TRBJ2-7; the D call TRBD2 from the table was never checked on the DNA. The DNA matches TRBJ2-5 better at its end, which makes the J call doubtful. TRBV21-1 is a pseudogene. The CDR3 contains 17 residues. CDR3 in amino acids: CARGRRETKPIEETQYF. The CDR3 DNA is TGTGCCAGGGGGAGGAGGGAAACGAAACCTATAGAAGAGACCCAGTACTTC.

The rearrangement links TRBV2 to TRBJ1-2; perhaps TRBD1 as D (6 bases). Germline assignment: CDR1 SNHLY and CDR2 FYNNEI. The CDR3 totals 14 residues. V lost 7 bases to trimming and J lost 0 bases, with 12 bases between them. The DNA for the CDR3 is TGTGCCAGCATTATGGACAGTTCTAACTATGGCTACACCTTC. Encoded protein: CASIMDSSNYGYTF.

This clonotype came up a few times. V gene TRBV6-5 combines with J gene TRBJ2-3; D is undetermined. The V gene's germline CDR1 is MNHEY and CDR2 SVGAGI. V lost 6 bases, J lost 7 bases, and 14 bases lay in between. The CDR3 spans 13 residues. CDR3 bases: TGTGCCAGCAGGACCCCGGCAGGTCATACGCAGTATTTT. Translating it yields CASRTPAGHTQYF.

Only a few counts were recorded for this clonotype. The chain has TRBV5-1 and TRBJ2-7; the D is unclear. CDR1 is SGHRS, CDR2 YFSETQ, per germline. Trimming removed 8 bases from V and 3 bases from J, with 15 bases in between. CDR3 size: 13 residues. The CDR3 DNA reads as TGCGCCAGTTTCAACCCTTCAGACTACGAGCAGTACTTC. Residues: CASFNPSDYEQYF. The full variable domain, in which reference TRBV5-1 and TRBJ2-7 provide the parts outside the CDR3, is KAGVTQTPRYLIKTRGQQVTLSCSPISGHRSVSWYQQTPGQGLQFLFEYFSETQRNKGNFPGRFSGRQFSNSRSEMNVSTLELGDSALYLCASFNPSDYEQYFGPGTRLTVT.

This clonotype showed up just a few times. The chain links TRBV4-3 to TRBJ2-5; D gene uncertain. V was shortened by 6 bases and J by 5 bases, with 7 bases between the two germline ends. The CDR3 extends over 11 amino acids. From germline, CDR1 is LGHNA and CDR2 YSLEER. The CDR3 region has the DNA TGCGCCAGCAGAGCGTGGGAGACCCAGTACTTC. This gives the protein CASRAWETQYF.

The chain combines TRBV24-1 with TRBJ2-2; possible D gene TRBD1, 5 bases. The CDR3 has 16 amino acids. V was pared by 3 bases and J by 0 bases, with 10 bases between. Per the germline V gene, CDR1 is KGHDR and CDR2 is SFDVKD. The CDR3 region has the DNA TGTGCCACCAGTGATCCCAGGGTTACGAACACCGGGGAGCTGTTTTTT. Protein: CATSDPRVTNTGELFF.

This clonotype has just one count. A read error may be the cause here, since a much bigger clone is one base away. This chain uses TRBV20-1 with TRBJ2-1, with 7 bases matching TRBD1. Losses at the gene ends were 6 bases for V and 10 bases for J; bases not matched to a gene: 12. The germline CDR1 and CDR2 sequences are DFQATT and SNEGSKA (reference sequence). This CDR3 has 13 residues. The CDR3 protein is CSASGQRSYEQFF. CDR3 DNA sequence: TGCAGTGCCTCGGGACAGAGATCTTACGAGCAGTTCTTC.

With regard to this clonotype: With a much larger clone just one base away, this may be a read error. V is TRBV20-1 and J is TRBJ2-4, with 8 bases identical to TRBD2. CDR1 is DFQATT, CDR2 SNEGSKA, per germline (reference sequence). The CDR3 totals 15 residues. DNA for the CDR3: TGCAGTACATCACGGGGGGGCCGTGCCAAAAACGTTCAGTACTTC. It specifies CSTSRGGRAKNVQYF.

CDR3 DNA sequence: TGTGCCAGCAGGGGGGACAGTTTGGGTTCACCCCTCCACTTT. Translated: CASRGDSLGSPLHF. The chain has TRBV7-9 and TRBJ1-6; 7 bases are shared with TRBD1. Germline V lookup: CDR1 SEHNR, CDR2 FQNEAQ (reference sequence). The CDR3 runs to 14 residues. V shed 6 bases, J shed 9 bases, and the junction held 8 bases outside the gene matches.